This T cell receptor beta chain came from a study of control samples from healthy donors and cancer patients. Libraries were prepared by immunoSEQ multiplex PCR; TCRdb keeps only in-frame clonotypes and omits some of them. The sample records some 120,000 clones, more than 70% being singletons. The material sequenced was blood. This clonotype originated in an older woman in good health.

The CDR3 DNA follows: TGTGCCAGCAGCTTTGCCGGGACAGGGGGCACTGAAGCTTTCTTT. This gives the protein CASSFAGTGGTEAFF. V and J are TRBV5-4 and TRBJ1-1; TRBD1 matches at 11 bases. The germline V gene encodes CDR1 SGHNT and CDR2 YYREEE (reference sequence). This CDR3 has 15 residues. V lost 2 bases, J lost 4 bases, and 4 bases stayed unmatched.